A single sample is the source of the 27 T cell receptor beta chains below, sequenced in a study of blood T cell repertoires in COVID-19. Measured with immunoSEQ multiplex PCR; TCRdb has only the in-frame clones, and not every one. The sample consists of roughly 60,000 clones, approximately 84% of them appearing once. Sequenced: peripheral blood. The receptors come from a man aged 55 to 69 with acute or convalescent COVID-19.

The rearrangement links TRBV5-1 to TRBJ1-2; a possible D gene is TRBD1 (5 bases). V was trimmed by 5 bases and J by 10 bases, leaving 12 bases between them. CDR3 length equals 11 residues. Germline loops: CDR1 SGHRS, CDR2 YFSETQ. The CDR3 nucleotides are TGCGCCAGCAGACAGGAAAGTGACTACACCTTC. Amino acid sequence: CASRQESDYTF.

The chain uses TRBV7-2 and TRBJ1-1; D remains unclear. Germline loops: CDR1 SGHTA, CDR2 FQGNSA. CDR3 size: 14 residues. The ends were cut back, 3 bases at V and 3 bases at J, with 11 bases in the middle. CDR3 loop: CASSFSPRDTEAFF. The CDR3 bases are TGTGCCAGCAGCTTCAGCCCCCGGGACACTGAAGCTTTCTTT.

V usage is TRBV18 and J usage is TRBJ2-7; the D gene is possibly TRBD1 (6 bases). The CDR3 has 13 amino acids. Germline V lookup: CDR1 KGHSH, CDR2 LQKENI. Trimming removed 4 bases from V and 2 bases from J, with 9 bases in between. The DNA of the CDR3 is TGTGCCAGCTCACGGGACAATGCCTACGAGCAGTACTTC. Amino acid sequence: CASSRDNAYEQYF. Full variable domain (rest looked up from reference TRBV18 and TRBJ2-7): NAGVMQNPRHLVRRRGQEARLRCSPMKGHSHVYWYRQLPEEGLKFMVYLQKENIIDESGMPKERFSAEFPKEGPSILRIQQVVRGDSAAYFCASSRDNAYEQYFGPGTRLTVT.

The chain is built from TRBV6-5 and TRBJ1-6, with a tentative D call TRBD1 (5 bases). CDR1 and CDR2 from the germline V gene are MNHEY and SVGAGI. The V end was cut by 2 bases, the J end by 8 bases, with 13 bases between. The CDR3 sequence is 15 residues long. CDR3 region: CASSYTQVADSPLHF. The CDR3 nucleotides read TGTGCCAGCAGTTACACACAGGTCGCGGATTCACCCCTCCACTTT.

The rearrangement uses TRBV2 and TRBJ1-2; no clear D. V was trimmed by 2 bases and J by 6 bases, leaving 16 bases between them. Germline V gives CDR1 SNHLY, CDR2 FYNNEI. This CDR3 is built from 15 residues. CDR3 in DNA: TGTGCCAGCAGTGAATATGGCGTTCAAACAGATGGCTACACCTTC. Residues: CASSEYGVQTDGYTF.

V is TRBV30 and J is TRBJ2-3; no definite D call. V dropped 2 bases and J dropped 0 bases, with 6 bases sitting between them. The CDR3 runs 13 residues. Germline lookup yields CDR1 GTSNPN and CDR2 SVGIG (reference sequence). CDR3 bases: TGTGCCTGGAGTCCTTCTAGCACAGATACGCAGTATTTT. Protein product: CAWSPSSTDTQYF.

This clone was seen more than once but under ten times. The gene calls are TRBV18 and TRBJ1-1; 7 bases are shared with TRBD1. The V gene's germline CDR1 is KGHSH and CDR2 LQKENI. This CDR3 has 16 residues. V lost 8 bases, J lost 1 base, and 13 bases stayed unmatched. The CDR3 sequence is CASRDRGRRGNTEAFF. CDR3 nucleotides: TGTGCCAGCCGGGACAGAGGCCGCCGTGGGAACACTGAAGCTTTCTTT. Full variable domain (rest looked up from reference TRBV18 and TRBJ1-1): NAGVMQNPRHLVRRRGQEARLRCSPMKGHSHVYWYRQLPEEGLKFMVYLQKENIIDESGMPKERFSAEFPKEGPSILRIQQVVRGDSAAYFCASRDRGRRGNTEAFFGQGTRLTVV.

The rearrangement joins TRBV2 to TRBJ2-7, with 9 bases matching TRBD1. Germline assignment: CDR1 SNHLY and CDR2 FYNNEI. J lost 7 bases, V lost 5 bases, and 6 bases had no gene match. This CDR3 contains 13 residues. DNA for the CDR3: TGTGCCAGCAGTCGGGACAGGGTACGGGAGCAGTACTTC. Encoded protein: CASSRDRVREQYF.

J is TRBJ1-2 and V is TRBV6-1; tentatively, D is TRBD1 (5 bases). Looked up from germline, CDR1 is MNHNS and CDR2 is SASEGT. CDR3 length: 17 residues. The germline V and J ends were trimmed by 4 bases and 3 bases, with 21 bases remaining between them. Written as DNA, the CDR3 is TGTGCCAGCAGTGCGCCGTCCGGACACCGGGTAGACTATGGCTACACCTTC. Residues: CASSAPSGHRVDYGYTF.

This sequence joins TRBV27 and TRBJ2-1, with 13 bases matching TRBD2. Germline V gene data show CDR1 as MNHEY and CDR2 as SMNVEV (reference sequence). The CDR3 length is 14 residues. With 11 bases clipped from V and 3 bases from J, the junction kept 4 bases outside the gene matches. DNA for the CDR3: TGTGCCGTTAGGACTAGCGGGGGCTACAATGAGCAGTTCTTC. Protein product: CAVRTSGGYNEQFF.

The chain joins TRBV24-1 to TRBJ1-2; 10 bases map to TRBD1. The junction had 6 bases not matched to a gene; V was cut back by 4 bases and J by 5 bases. The CDR3 consists of 15 residues. Germline CDR1 reads KGHDR; CDR2 reads SFDVKD. The CDR3 loop is CATSEPGQGLYGYTF. Here the CDR3 DNA reads TGTGCCACCAGTGAGCCGGGACAGGGGTTGTATGGCTACACCTTC.

This chain links TRBV19 with TRBJ1-4; 8 bases match TRBD1. The junction had 11 bases not matched to a gene; V was cut back by 6 bases and J by 5 bases. The CDR3 consists of 16 residues. Germline CDR1 LNHDA, CDR2 SQIVND (reference sequence). The chain's CDR3 is CASRGVSRTGNEKLFF. CDR3 DNA: TGTGCCAGTAGGGGGGTATCTAGGACAGGGAATGAAAAACTGTTTTTT.

This sequence joins TRBV18 and TRBJ1-2; D is ambiguous. The CDR3 runs 14 residues. Germline CDR1 KGHSH, CDR2 LQKENI. The V and J ends lost 6 bases and 3 bases respectively, with 14 bases between them. The CDR3, as DNA: TGTGCCAGCTCCCCGAACTATTCCGACTATGGCTACACCTTC. This sequence encodes CASSPNYSDYGYTF. Supplemented by reference TRBV18 and TRBJ1-2, the full variable domain reads NAGVMQNPRHLVRRRGQEARLRCSPMKGHSHVYWYRQLPEEGLKFMVYLQKENIIDESGMPKERFSAEFPKEGPSILRIQQVVRGDSAAYFCASSPNYSDYGYTFGSGTRLTVV.

This CDR3 reads CASTDGGYEKLFF. CDR3 nucleotide sequence: TGCGCCAGCACCGACGGCGGCTACGAAAAACTGTTTTTT. The V gene is TRBV5-1, the J gene TRBJ1-4; D remains ambiguous. V shed 6 bases and J shed 8 bases, with 14 bases lying between them. CDR3 length: 13 amino acids. The V gene's germline CDR1 is SGHRS and CDR2 YFSETQ.

This chain links TRBV6-4 with TRBJ1-2; 8 bases align to TRBD1. With V trimmed by 5 bases and J by 7 bases, 6 bases remained unmatched. CDR1 MRHNA and CDR2 SNTAGT come from the germline V gene. This CDR3 is built from 13 residues. CDR3: CASSPNTGGGYTF. CDR3 sequence (DNA): TGTGCCAGCAGTCCGAATACAGGGGGTGGCTACACCTTC.

The rearrangement links TRBV28 to TRBJ2-3; TRBD2 agrees at 12 bases. Germline CDR1 and CDR2: MDHEN and SYDVKM. This CDR3 spans 15 amino acids. The J segment lost 6 bases and the V segment lost 5 bases, leaving 6 bases of the junction unmatched. Written as DNA, the CDR3 is TGTGCCAGCAGTCTAGCGGGGGGGCCCGCGGATACGCAGTATTTT. It specifies CASSLAGGPADTQYF.

This chain uses TRBV2 with TRBJ1-2; 7 bases match TRBD1. Germline CDR1 SNHLY, CDR2 FYNNEI. J gave up 3 bases and V 7 bases, and 5 bases lay outside the gene matches. The CDR3 is 13 amino acids. For the CDR3, the DNA is TGTGCCAGCACCTTCGGACAGGACTATGGCTACACCTTC. Protein: CASTFGQDYGYTF.

This chain connects TRBV2 to TRBJ2-3; 10 bases line up with TRBD1. Trimming at V came to 4 bases and at J to 3 bases, leaving 4 bases not matched to a gene. This CDR3 comprises 15 residues. Germline assignment: CDR1 SNHLY and CDR2 FYNNEI. The CDR3 region has the DNA TGTGCCAGCAGTGTCCGGACAGGGGGAACAGATACGCAGTATTTT. Translated, it gives CASSVRTGGTDTQYF.

The rearrangement uses TRBV7-2 and TRBJ1-2; TRBD1 matches at 8 bases. The germline V gene encodes CDR1 SGHTA and CDR2 FQGNSA. V was clipped by 5 bases and J by 3 bases; unmatched bases: 2. The length of the CDR3 is 13 residues. Here the CDR3 reads CASSLDRDYGYTF. The CDR3 DNA is TGTGCCAGCAGCCTGGACAGGGACTATGGCTACACCTTC.

The chain carries TRBV15 and TRBJ1-6; 7 nucleotides match TRBD1. The length of the CDR3 is 16 residues. V was pared by 0 bases and J by 9 bases, with 8 bases of the junction left unmatched. Germline V CDR1 and CDR2: LNHNV, YYDKDF (reference sequence). CDR3 bases: TGTGCCACCAGCAGAGATCTTGACAGGGAGAGTTCACCCCTCCACTTT. Amino acids: CATSRDLDRESSPLHF. The full variable domain, rest sourced from reference TRBV15 and TRBJ1-6, is DAMVIQNPRYQVTQFGKPVTLSCSQTLNHNVMYWYQQKSSQAPKLLFHYYDKDFNNEADTPDNFQSRRPNTSFCFLDIRSPGLGDTAMYLCATSRDLDRESSPLHFGNGTRLTVT.

Here the CDR3 DNA reads TGTGCCAGCAGCCGAGGGGGAATAACTGGAAACACCATATATTTT. This translates into CASSRGGITGNTIYF. This chain links TRBV27 with TRBJ1-3; a possible D gene is TRBD1 (6 bases). Per the germline V gene, CDR1 is MNHEY and CDR2 is SMNVEV (reference sequence). The CDR3 spans 15 residues. V lost 6 bases and J 2 bases, leaving 14 bases between the germline ends.

This clone was seen a single time. The V gene is TRBV15, the J gene TRBJ2-1, with a tentative D call TRBD2 (5 bases). The CDR3 is made up of 15 amino acids. V lost 0 bases to trimming and J lost 3 bases, with 9 bases between them. In germline, CDR1 is LNHNV, CDR2 YYDKDF (reference sequence). The CDR3 protein is CATSRDEDFYNEQFF. The CDR3 coding sequence is TGTGCCACCAGCAGAGATGAGGACTTCTACAATGAGCAGTTCTTC.

The V gene is TRBV19, the J gene TRBJ2-7, with D possibly TRBD2 on 5 matching bases. The CDR3 length is 13 residues. Germline V gene sequence: CDR1 LNHDA, CDR2 SQIVND (reference sequence). Trimming left V 4 bases short and J 9 bases short, with 16 bases between. CDR3 in amino acids: CASSSGRGRGQYF. The CDR3 DNA reads as TGTGCCAGTAGTAGTGGGCGAGGACGGGGGCAGTACTTC.

This CDR3 reads CASSEGGTGGRRTEAFF. Here the CDR3 DNA reads TGTGCCAGCAGTGAAGGCGGGACAGGGGGACGTCGAACTGAAGCTTTCTTT. The chain employs TRBV2 and TRBJ1-1; TRBD1 aligns across 11 bases. The CDR3 sequence is 17 residues long. In germline, CDR1 is SNHLY, CDR2 FYNNEI. V gave up 1 base and J gave up 5 bases; unmatched junction bases: 9.

This rearrangement joins TRBV7-9 to TRBJ1-4; D remains unclear. The germline V and J ends were trimmed by 3 bases and 5 bases, with 10 bases remaining between them. Germline-derived CDR1 and CDR2 are SEHNR and FQNEAQ (reference sequence). The CDR3 is 14 amino acids. Here the CDR3 DNA reads TGTGCCAGCAGCTTGGACGGACTAAATGAAAAACTGTTTTTT. Protein: CASSLDGLNEKLFF.

The gene calls are TRBV5-6 and TRBJ1-3, with TRBD1 as a possible D gene (6 bases). V dropped 4 bases and J dropped 1 base, with 9 bases sitting between them. This CDR3 is built from 14 residues. Germline V gives CDR1 SGHDT, CDR2 YYEEEE. The CDR3 DNA is TGTGCCAGCAGCCCCGGGACATCTGGAAACACCATATATTTT. Its protein product is CASSPGTSGNTIYF.

The gene calls are TRBV7-2 and TRBJ2-5, with TRBD2 matching over 7 bases. Germline lookup yields CDR1 SGHTA and CDR2 FQGNSA. The CDR3 is made up of 15 amino acids. V was pared by 4 bases and J by 1 base, with 6 bases of the junction left unmatched. CDR3 sequence: CASSSRGGLQETQYF. The CDR3 DNA sequence: TGTGCCAGCAGCTCCCGCGGGGGACTCCAAGAGACCCAGTACTTC.